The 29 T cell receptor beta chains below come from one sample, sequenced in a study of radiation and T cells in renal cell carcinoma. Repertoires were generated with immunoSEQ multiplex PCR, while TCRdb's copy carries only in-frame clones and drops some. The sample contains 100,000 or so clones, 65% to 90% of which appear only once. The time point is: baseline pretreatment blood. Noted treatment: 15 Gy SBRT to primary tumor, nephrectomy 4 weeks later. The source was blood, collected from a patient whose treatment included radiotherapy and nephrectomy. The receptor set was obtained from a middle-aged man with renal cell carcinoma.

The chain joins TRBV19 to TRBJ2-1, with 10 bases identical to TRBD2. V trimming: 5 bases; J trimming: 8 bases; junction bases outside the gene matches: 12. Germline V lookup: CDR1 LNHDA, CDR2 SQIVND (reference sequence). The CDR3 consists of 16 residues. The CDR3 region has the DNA TGTGCCAGTAGTCCTATTTCTAGCGGGAGAAACTATGAGCAGTTCTTC. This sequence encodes CASSPISSGRNYEQFF.

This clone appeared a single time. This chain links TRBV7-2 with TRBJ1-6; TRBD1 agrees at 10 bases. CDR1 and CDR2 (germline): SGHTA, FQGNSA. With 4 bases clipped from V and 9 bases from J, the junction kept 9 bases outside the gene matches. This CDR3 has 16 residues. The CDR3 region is CASSSPGQGLGSPLHF. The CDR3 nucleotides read TGTGCCAGCAGCTCGCCGGGACAGGGGTTGGGTTCACCCCTCCACTTT.

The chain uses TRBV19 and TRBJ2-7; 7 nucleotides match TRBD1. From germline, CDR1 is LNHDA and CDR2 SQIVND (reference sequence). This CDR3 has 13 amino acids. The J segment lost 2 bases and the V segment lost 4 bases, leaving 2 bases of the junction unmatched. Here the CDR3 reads CASSTTGAYEQYF. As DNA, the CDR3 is TGTGCCAGTAGTACTACAGGGGCCTACGAGCAGTACTTC. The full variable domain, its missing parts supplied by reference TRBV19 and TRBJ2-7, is DGGITQSPKYLFRKEGQNVTLSCEQNLNHDAMYWYRQDPGQGLRLIYYSQIVNDFQKGDIAEGYSVSREKKESFPLTVTSAQKNPTAFYLCASSTTGAYEQYFGPGTRLTVT.

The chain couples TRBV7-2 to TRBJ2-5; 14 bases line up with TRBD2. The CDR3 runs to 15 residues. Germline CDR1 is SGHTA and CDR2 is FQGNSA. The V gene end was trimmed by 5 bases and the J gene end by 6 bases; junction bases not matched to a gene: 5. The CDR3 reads CASSPRLAGGKTQYF. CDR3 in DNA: TGTGCCAGCAGCCCCAGACTAGCGGGGGGGAAGACCCAGTACTTC.

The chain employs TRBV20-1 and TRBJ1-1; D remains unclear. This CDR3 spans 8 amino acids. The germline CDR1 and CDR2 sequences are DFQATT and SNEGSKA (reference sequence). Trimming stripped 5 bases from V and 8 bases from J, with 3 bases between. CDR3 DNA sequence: TGCAGTGCTGGCGAAGCTTTCTTT. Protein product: CSAGEAFF.

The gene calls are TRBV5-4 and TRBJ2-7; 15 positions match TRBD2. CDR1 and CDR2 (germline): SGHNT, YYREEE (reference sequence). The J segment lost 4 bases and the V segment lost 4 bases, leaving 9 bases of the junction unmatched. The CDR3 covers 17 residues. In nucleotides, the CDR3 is TGTGCCAGCAGCCTCGGACTAGCGGGAGGGTCCGGGTACGAGCAGTACTTC. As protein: CASSLGLAGGSGYEQYF.

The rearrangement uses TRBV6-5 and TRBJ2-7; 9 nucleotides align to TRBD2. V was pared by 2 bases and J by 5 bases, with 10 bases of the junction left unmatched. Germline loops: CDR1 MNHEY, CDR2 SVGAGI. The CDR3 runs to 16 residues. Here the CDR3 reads CASSYDSASGANEQYF. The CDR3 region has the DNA TGTGCCAGCAGTTACGACTCGGCTAGCGGGGCTAACGAGCAGTACTTC.

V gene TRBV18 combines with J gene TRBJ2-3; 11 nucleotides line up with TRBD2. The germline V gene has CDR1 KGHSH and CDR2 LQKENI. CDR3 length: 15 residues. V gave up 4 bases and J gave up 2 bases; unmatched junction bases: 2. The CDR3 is CASSQGLAATDTQYF. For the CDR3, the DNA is TGTGCCAGCTCACAGGGACTAGCGGCCACAGATACGCAGTATTTT. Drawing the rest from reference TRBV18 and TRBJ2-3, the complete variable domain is NAGVMQNPRHLVRRRGQEARLRCSPMKGHSHVYWYRQLPEEGLKFMVYLQKENIIDESGMPKERFSAEFPKEGPSILRIQQVVRGDSAAYFCASSQGLAATDTQYFGPGTRLTVL.

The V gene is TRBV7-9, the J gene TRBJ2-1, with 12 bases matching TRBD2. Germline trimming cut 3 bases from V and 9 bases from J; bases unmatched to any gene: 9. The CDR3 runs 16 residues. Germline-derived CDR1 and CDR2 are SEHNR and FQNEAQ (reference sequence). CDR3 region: CASSFGLAGGHREQFF. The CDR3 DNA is TGTGCCAGCAGCTTCGGGCTAGCGGGGGGGCATCGTGAGCAGTTCTTC.

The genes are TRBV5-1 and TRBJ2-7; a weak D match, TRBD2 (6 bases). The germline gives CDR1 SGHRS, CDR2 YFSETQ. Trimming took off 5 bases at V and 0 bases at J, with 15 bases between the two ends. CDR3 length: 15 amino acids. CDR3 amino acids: CASRWDSYSSYEQYF. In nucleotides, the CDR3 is TGCGCCAGCAGATGGGACTCCTATAGCTCCTACGAGCAGTACTTC.

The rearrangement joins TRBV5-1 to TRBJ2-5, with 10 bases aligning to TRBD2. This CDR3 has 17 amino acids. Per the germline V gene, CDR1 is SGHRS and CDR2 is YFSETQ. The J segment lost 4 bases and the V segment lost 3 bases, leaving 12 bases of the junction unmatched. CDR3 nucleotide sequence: TGCGCCAGCAGCTCTAACTACGGGACTAGCGTGGGAGAGACCCAGTACTTC. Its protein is CASSSNYGTSVGETQYF.

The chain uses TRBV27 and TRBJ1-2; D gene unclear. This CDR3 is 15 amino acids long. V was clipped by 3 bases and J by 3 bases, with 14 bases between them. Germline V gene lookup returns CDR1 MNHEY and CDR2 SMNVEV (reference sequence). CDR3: CASSFGSAGYYGYTF. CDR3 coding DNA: TGTGCCAGCAGTTTCGGTTCAGCGGGTTACTATGGCTACACCTTC.

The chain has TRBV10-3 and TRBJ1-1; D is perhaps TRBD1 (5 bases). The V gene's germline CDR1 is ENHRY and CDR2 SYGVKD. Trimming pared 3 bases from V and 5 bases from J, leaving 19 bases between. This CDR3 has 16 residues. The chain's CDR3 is CAISDSVRREGTEAFF. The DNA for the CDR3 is TGTGCCATCAGTGATTCTGTTCGCAGGGAAGGTACTGAAGCTTTCTTT.

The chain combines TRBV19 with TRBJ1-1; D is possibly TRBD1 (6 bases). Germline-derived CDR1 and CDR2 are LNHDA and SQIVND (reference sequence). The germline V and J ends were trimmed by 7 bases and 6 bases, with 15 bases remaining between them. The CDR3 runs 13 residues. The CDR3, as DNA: TGTGCCAGTAAAGCTTCCGGGGGCCCTGAAGCTTTCTTT. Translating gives CASKASGGPEAFF.

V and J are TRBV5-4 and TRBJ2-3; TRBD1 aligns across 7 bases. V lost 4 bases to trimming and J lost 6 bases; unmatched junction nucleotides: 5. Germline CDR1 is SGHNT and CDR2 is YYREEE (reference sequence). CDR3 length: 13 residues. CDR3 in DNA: TGTGCCAGCAGCATCGACAGGGACGATACGCAGTATTTT. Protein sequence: CASSIDRDDTQYF.

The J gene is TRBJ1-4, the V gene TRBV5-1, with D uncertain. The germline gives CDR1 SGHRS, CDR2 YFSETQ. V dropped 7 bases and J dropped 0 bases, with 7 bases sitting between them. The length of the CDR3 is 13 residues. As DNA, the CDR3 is TGCGCCAGCGGAAGAACAACTAATGAAAAACTGTTTTTT. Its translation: CASGRTTNEKLFF. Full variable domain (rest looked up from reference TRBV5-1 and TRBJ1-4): KAGVTQTPRYLIKTRGQQVTLSCSPISGHRSVSWYQQTPGQGLQFLFEYFSETQRNKGNFPGRFSGRQFSNSRSEMNVSTLELGDSALYLCASGRTTNEKLFFGSGTQLSVL.

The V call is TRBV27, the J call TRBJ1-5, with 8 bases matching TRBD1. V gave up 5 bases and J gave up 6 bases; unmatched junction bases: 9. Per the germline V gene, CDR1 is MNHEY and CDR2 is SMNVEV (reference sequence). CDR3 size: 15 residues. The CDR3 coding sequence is TGTGCCAGCAGTCTGGACAGGGAGAGGCGTCAGCCCCAGCATTTT. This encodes CASSLDRERRQPQHF.

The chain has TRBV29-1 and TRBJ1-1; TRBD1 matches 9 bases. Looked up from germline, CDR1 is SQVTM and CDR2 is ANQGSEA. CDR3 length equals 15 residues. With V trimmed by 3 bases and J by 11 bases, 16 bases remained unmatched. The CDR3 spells CSVEVMGQGNKGAFF. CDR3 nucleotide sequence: TGCAGCGTTGAGGTTATGGGACAGGGAAACAAGGGGGCTTTCTTT.

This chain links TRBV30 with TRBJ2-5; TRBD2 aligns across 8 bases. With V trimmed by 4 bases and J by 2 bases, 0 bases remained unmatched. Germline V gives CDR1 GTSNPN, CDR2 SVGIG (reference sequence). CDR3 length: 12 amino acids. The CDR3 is CAWTSGQETQYF. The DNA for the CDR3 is TGTGCCTGGACTAGCGGGCAAGAGACCCAGTACTTC.

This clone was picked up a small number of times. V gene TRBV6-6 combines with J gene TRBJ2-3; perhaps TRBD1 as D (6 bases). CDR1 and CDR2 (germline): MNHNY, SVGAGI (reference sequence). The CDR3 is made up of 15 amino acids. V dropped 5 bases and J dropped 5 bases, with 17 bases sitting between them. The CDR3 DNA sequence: TGTGCCAGCAGTACCCCACAGGGATGGGGAGATACGCAGTATTTT. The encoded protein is CASSTPQGWGDTQYF.

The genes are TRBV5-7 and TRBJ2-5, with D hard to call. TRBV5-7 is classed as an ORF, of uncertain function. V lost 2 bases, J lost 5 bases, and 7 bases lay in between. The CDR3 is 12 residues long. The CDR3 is CASSFMSETQYF. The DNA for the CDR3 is TGTGCCAGCAGCTTTATGTCTGAGACCCAGTACTTC.

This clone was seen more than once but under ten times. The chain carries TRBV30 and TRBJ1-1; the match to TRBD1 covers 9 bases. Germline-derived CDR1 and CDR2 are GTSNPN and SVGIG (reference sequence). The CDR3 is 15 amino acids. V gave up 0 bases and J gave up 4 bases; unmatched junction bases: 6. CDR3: CAWSVGTGFGTEAFF. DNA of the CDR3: TGTGCCTGGAGTGTAGGGACAGGGTTCGGCACTGAAGCTTTCTTT.

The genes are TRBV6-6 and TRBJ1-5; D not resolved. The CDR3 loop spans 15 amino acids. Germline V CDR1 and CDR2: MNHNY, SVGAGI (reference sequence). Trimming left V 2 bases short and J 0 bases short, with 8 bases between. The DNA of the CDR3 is TGTGCCAGCAGTTACGGGCCTTATAGCAATCAGCCCCAGCATTTT. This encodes CASSYGPYSNQPQHF.

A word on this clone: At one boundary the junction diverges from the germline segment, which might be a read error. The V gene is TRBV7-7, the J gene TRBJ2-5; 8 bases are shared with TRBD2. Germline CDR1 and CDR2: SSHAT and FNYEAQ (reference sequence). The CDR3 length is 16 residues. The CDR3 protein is CASSLGVRGGKETQYF. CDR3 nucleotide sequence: TGTGCTAGCAGCTTAGGGGTCCGGGGGGGCAAGGAGACCCAGTACTTC.

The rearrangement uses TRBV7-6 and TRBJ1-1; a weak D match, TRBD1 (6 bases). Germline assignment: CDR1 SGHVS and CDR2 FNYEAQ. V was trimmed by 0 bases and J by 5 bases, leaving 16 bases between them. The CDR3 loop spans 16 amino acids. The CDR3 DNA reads TGTGCCAGCAGCTTAGCAATGGGGGGGCAACTGACTGAAGCTTTCTTT. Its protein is CASSLAMGGQLTEAFF.

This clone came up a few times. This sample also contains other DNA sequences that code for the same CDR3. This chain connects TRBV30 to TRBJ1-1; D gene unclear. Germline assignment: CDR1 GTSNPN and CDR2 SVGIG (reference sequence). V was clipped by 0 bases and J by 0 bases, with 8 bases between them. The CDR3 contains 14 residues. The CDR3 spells CAWSVLPMNTEAFF. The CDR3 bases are TGTGCCTGGAGTGTATTGCCCATGAACACTGAAGCTTTCTTT.

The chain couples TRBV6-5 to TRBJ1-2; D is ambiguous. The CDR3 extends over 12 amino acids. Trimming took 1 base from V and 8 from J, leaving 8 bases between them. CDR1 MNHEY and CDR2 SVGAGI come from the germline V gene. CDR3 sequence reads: CASSYFGSGYTF. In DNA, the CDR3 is TGTGCCAGCAGTTACTTCGGGTCCGGCTACACCTTC.

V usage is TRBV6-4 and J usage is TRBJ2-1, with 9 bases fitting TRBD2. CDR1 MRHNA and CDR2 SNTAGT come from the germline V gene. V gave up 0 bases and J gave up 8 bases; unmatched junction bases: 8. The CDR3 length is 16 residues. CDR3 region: CASSDSASGEQHEQFF. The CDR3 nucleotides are TGTGCCAGCAGTGACTCGGCTAGCGGGGAACAACATGAGCAGTTCTTC.

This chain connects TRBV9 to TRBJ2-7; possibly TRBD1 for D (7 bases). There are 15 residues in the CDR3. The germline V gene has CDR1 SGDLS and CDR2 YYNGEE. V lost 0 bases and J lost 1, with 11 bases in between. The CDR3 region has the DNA TGTGCCAGCAGCGTAGGGGACAGCGGGTCCTACGAGCAGTACTTC. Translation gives CASSVGDSGSYEQYF.